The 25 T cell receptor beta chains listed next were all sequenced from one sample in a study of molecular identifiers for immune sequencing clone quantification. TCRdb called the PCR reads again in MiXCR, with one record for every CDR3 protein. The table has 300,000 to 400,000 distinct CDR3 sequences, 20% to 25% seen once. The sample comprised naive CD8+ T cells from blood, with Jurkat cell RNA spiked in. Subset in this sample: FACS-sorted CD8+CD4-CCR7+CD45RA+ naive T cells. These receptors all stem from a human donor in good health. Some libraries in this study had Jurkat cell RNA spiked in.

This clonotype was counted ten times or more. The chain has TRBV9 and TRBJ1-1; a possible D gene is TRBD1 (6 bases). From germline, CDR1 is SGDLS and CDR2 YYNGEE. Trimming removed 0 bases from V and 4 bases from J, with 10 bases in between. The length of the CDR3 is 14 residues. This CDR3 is CASSVVTGITEAFF. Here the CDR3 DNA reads TGTGCCAGCAGCGTAGTTACAGGGATCACTGAAGCTTTCTTT.

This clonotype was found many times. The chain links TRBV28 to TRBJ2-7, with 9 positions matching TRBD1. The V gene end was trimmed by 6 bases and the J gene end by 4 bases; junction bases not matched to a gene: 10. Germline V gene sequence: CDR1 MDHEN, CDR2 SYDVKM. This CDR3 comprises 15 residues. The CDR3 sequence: CASSPNPGQGYEQYF. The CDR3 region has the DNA TGTGCCAGCAGCCCAAACCCGGGACAGGGTTACGAGCAGTACTTC.

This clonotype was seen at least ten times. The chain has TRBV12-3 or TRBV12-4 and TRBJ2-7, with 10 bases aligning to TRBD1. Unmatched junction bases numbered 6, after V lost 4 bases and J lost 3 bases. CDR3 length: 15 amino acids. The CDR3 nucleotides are TGTGCCAGCAGTTGGACAGGGGGTAAGAACTACGAGCAGTACTTC. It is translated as CASSWTGGKNYEQYF.

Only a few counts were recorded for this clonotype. This CDR3 is CASRCHNRDTTYEQYF. The DNA for the CDR3 is TGTGCAAGTCGCTGTCACAACCGGGACACAACCTACGAGCAGTACTTC. The rearrangement links TRBV12-2 to TRBJ2-7; the D segment call TRBD1 is taken from the table without a DNA check. TRBV12-2 counts as a pseudogene. The length of the CDR3 is 16 residues.

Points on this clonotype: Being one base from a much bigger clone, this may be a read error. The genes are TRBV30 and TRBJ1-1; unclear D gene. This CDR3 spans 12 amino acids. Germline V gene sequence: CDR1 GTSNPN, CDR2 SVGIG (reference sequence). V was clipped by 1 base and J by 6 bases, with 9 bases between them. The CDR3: CAWSGYSPEAFF. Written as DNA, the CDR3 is TGTGCCTGGAGTGGTTACTCCCCTGAAGCTTTCTTT. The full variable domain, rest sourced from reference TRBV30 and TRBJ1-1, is SQTIHQWPATLVQPVGSPLSLECTVEGTSNPNLYWYRQAAGRGLQLLFYSVGIGQISSEVPQNLSASRPQDRQFILSSKKLLLSDSGFYLCAWSGYSPEAFFGQGTRLTVV.

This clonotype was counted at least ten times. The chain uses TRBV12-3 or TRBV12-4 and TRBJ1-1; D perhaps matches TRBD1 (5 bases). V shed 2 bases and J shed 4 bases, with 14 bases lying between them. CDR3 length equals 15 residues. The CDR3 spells CASSLLGGRGTEAFF. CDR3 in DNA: TGTGCCAGCAGTTTACTCGGTGGGAGGGGCACTGAAGCTTTCTTT.

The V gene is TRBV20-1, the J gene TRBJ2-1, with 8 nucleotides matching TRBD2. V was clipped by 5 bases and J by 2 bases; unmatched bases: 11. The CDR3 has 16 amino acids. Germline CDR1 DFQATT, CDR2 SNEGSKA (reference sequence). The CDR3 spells CSARLAGGAAYNEQFF. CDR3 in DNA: TGCAGTGCTCGCCTAGCCGGGGGGGCGGCCTACAATGAGCAGTTCTTC.

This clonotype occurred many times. CDR3: CASTLGSGSTDTQYF. The CDR3 nucleotides read TGTGCCAGCACCCTTGGCTCGGGCAGCACAGATACGCAGTATTTT. The chain uses TRBV28 and TRBJ2-3; no clear D. The CDR3 sequence is 15 residues long. Germline assignment: CDR1 MDHEN and CDR2 SYDVKM. Between the trimmed V and J ends, which lost 7 bases and 0 bases, there was a span of 14 bases.

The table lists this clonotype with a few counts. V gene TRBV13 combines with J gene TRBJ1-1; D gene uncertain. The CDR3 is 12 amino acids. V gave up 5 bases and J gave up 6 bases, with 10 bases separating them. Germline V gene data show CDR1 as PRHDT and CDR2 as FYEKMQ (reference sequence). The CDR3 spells CASSGPIPEAFF. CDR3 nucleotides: TGTGCCAGCAGCGGACCTATCCCTGAAGCTTTCTTT.

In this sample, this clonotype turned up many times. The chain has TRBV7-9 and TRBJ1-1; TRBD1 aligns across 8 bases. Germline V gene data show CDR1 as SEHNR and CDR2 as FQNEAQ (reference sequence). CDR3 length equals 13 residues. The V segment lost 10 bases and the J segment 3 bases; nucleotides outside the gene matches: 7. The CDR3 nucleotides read TGTGCCACCCAGGGGGCTTTTCACACTGAAGCTTTCTTT. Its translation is CATQGAFHTEAFF. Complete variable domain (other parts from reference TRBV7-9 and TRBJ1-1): DTGVSQNPRHKITKRGQNVTFRCDPISEHNRLYWYRQTLGQGPEFLTYFQNEAQLEKSRLLSDRFSAERPKGSFSTLEIQRTEQGDSAMYLCATQGAFHTEAFFGQGTRLTVV.

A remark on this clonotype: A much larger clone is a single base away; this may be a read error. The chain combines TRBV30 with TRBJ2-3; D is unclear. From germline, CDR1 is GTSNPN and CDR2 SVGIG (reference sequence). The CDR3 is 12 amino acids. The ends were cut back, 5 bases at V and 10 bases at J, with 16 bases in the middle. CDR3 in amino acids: CAWGRSAASQYF. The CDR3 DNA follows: TGTGCCTGGGGTCGGTCGGCCGCTTCGCAGTATTTT. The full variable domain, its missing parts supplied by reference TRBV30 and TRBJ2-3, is SQTIHQWPATLVQPVGSPLSLECTVEGTSNPNLYWYRQAAGRGLQLLFYSVGIGQISSEVPQNLSASRPQDRQFILSSKKLLLSDSGFYLCAWGRSAASQYFGPGTRLTVL.

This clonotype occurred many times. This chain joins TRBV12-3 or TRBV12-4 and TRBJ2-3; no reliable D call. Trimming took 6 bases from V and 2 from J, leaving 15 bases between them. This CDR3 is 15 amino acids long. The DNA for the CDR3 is TGTGCCAGCAGCCCAAGGCGGTATCTCACAGATACGCAGTATTTT. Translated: CASSPRRYLTDTQYF.

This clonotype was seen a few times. CDR3 nucleotide sequence: TGCGCCAGCAGCCAAGATAGGGCTAGACGGGCAGATACGCAGTATTTT. Translation: CASSQDRARRADTQYF. The chain combines TRBV4-3 with TRBJ2-3, with D unclear. There are 16 residues in the CDR3. V shed 0 bases and J shed 4 bases, with 14 bases lying between them. The germline V gene encodes CDR1 LGHNA and CDR2 YSLEER.

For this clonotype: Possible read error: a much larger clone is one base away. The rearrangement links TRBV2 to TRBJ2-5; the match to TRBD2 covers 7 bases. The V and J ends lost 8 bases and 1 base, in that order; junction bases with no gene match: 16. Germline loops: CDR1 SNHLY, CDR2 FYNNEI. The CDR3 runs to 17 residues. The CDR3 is CASYTPPWRGSQETQYF. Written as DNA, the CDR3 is TGTGCCAGCTACACCCCTCCCTGGCGGGGGAGCCAAGAGACCCAGTACTTC.

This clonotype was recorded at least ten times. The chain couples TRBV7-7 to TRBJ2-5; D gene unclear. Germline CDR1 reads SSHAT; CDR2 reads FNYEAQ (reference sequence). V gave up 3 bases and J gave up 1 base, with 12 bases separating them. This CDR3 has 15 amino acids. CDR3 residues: CASSFSGGTQETQYF. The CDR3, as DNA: TGTGCCAGCAGCTTTAGTGGCGGAACCCAAGAGACCCAGTACTTC. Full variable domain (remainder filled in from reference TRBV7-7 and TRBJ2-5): GAGVSQSPRYKVTKRGQDVTLRCDPISSHATLYWYQQALGQGPEFLTYFNYEAQPDKSGLPSDRFSAERPEGSISTLTIQRTEQRDSAMYRCASSFSGGTQETQYFGPGTRLLVL.

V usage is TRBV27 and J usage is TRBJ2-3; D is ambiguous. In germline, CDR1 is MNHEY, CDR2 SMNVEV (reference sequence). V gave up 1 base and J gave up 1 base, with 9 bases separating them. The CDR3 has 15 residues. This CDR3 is CASSLLSRGTDTQYF. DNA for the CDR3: TGTGCCAGCAGTTTATTGTCTCGAGGCACAGATACGCAGTATTTT.

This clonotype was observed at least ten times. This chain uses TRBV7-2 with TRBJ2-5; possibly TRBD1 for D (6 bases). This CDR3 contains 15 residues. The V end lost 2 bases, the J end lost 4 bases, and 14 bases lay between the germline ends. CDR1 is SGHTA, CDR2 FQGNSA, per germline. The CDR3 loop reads CASSLYVGQLETQYF. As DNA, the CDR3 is TGTGCCAGCAGCTTATATGTCGGACAGTTAGAGACCCAGTACTTC.

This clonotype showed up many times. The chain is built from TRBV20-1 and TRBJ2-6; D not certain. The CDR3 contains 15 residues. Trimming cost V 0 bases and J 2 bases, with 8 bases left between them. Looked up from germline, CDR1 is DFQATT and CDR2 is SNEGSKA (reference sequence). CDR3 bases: TGCAGTGCTAGAGATAGGGAAACTGGGGCCAACGTCCTGACTTTC. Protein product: CSARDRETGANVLTF.

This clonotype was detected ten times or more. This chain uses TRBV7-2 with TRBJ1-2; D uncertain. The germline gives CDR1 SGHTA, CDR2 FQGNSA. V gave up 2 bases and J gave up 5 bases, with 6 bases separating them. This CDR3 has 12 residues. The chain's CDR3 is CASSLNEYGYTF. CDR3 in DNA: TGTGCCAGCAGCTTAAACGAGTATGGCTACACCTTC.

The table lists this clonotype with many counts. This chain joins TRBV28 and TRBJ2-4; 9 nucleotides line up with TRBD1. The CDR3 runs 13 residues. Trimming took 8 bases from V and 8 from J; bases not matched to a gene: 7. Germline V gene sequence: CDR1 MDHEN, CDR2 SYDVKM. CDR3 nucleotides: TGTGCCAGCGGTGAACAGGGGGCGGACATTCAGTACTTC. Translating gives CASGEQGADIQYF.

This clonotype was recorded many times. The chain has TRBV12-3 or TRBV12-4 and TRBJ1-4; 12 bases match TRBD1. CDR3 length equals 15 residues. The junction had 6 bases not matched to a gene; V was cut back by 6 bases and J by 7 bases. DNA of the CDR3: TGTGCCAGCAGAGGGACAGGGGGCTTTAGTGAAAAACTGTTTTTT. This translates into CASRGTGGFSEKLFF.

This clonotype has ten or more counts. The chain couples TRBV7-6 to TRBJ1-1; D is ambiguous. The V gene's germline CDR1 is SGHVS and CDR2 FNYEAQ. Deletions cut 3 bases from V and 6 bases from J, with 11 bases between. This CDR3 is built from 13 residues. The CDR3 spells CASSFGEGPEAFF. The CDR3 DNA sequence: TGTGCCAGCAGCTTTGGGGAAGGACCTGAAGCTTTCTTT.

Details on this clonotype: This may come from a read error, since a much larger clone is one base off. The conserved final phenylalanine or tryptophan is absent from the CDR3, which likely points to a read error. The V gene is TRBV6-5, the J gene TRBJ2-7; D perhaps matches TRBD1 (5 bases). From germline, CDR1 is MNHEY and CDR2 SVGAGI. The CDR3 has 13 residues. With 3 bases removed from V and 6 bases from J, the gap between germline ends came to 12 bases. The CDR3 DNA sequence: TGTGCCAGCAGTTATAGTTATGGGGCCGAGCAGTACCTC. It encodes CASSYSYGAEQYL.

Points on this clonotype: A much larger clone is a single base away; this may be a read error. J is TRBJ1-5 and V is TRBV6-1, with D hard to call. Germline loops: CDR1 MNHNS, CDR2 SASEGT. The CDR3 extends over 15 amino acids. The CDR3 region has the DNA TGTGCCAGCAGTGAATGGGGATATAGCAATCAGCCCCAGCGTTTT. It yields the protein CASSEWGYSNQPQRF.

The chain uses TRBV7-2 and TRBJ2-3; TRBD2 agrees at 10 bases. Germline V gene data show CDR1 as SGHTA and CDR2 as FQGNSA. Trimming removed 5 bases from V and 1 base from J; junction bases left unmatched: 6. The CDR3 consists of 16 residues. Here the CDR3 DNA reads TGTGCCAGCAGCCCCGGACTAGCGGCCCGCACAGATACGCAGTATTTT. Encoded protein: CASSPGLAARTDTQYF.